Listed below are T cell receptor beta chains from one sample, sequenced in a study of cytomegalovirus exposure and HLA in healthy donors. Libraries were prepared by immunoSEQ multiplex PCR; TCRdb keeps only in-frame clonotypes and omits some of them. The data hold approximately 140,000 clones, with 70% to 80% observed a single time. The sequenced sample was PBMCs. The origin of the receptors is a female donor in good health and CMV-seronegative. Each CDR3 is given with its conserved first and last residue. A D gene is named only where the DNA matches it firmly. Rows may omit the clone size; those that give it use once, few, many or a size class.

v_gene	d_gene	abundance	j_gene	CDR3nt	CDR3aa
TRBV29-1	TRBD2	few	TRBJ2-3	TGCAGCGTTACACGGCCGGGGGGGATTAGCACAGATACGCAGTATTTT	CSVTRPGGISTDTQYF
TRBV6-5	NA	NA	TRBJ2-3	TGTGCCAGCAGTTACTCGATGGCGGGGCCCACAGATACGCAGTATTTT	CASSYSMAGPTDTQYF
TRBV29-1	TRBD1	NA	TRBJ1-1	TGCAGCGTTGAAGGGACAGGGGTGGCTGAAGCTTTCTTT	CSVEGTGVAEAFF
TRBV5-4	TRBD1	NA	TRBJ2-7	TGTGCCAGCAGCTTAGACAGGGGCTCCTACGAGCAGTACTTC	CASSLDRGSYEQYF
TRBV5-4	TRBD2	NA	TRBJ2-5	TGTGCCTTCCACGACCCGACTAGCGGGGGGTCAGAGACCCAGTACTTC	CAFHDPTSGGSETQYF
TRBV12-5	NA	NA	TRBJ2-7	TGTGCTAGTGGTAACACAGGGAATACCTACGAGCAGTACTTC	CASGNTGNTYEQYF
TRBV18	TRBD2	NA	TRBJ2-1	TGTGCCAGCTCACCACCGGCTAGCGGCTACAATGAGCAGTTCTTC	CASSPPASGYNEQFF
TRBV6-4	NA	NA	TRBJ2-3	TGTGCCAGCAGACCGAGACATCACACAGATACGCAGTATTTT	CASRPRHHTDTQYF
TRBV2	TRBD1	NA	TRBJ1-2	TGTGCCAGCAGCGCCAGGGGACAGGTGGTTGGCTACACCTTC	CASSARGQVVGYTF
TRBV5-1	NA	NA	TRBJ2-5	TGCGCCAGCAGCTTGGAGCCCCAGGTAGAGACCCAGTACTTC	CASSLEPQVETQYF
TRBV7-2	NA	NA	TRBJ1-1	TGTGCCAGCAGCTTAGTCCTCAGTGGGGGGTTGAACACTGAAGCTTTCTTT	CASSLVLSGGLNTEAFF
TRBV6-5	TRBD1	medium-sized	TRBJ1-4	TGTGCCAGCTCGAGATATGGGGGGACAGAACTGTTTTTT	CASSRYGGTELFF
TRBV28	TRBD1	NA	TRBJ1-1	TGTGCCAGCAGTTTACGAGGGACAGGGACAGCTTTCTTT	CASSLRGTGTAFF
TRBV6-5	NA	NA	TRBJ2-7	TGTGCCAGCACTTCCGCGCACTACGAGCAGTACTTC	CASTSAHYEQYF
TRBV30	TRBD2	few	TRBJ2-1	TGTGCCTGGAGAATCACAGCGGGAAATGAGCAGTTCTTC	CAWRITAGNEQFF
TRBV15	NA	NA	TRBJ1-2	TGTGCCACCAGCAGAGCCCCACAGGCGAACTACGGCTACACCTTC	CATSRAPQANYGYTF
TRBV6-4	TRBD1	NA	TRBJ1-3	TGTGCCAGCAGTGACCCACAGGGGGCTTTGGGAAACACCATATATTTT	CASSDPQGALGNTIYF
TRBV7-2	NA	once	TRBJ2-7	TGTGCCAGCAGCCTAGCCCAACAAAGCGACGAGCAGTACTTC	CASSLAQQSDEQYF
TRBV7-6	NA	NA	TRBJ2-3	TGTGCCAGCAGCCGTACTAAGGGACACAGCACAGATACGCAGTATTTT	CASSRTKGHSTDTQYF
TRBV18	TRBD1	NA	TRBJ2-7	TGTGCCAGCTCACCGACGGACAGGGTTGAAGGCGAGCAGTACTTC	CASSPTDRVEGEQYF
TRBV18	NA	NA	TRBJ2-4	TGTGCCAGCTCACCCCCGCTAGTGTCGGCCAAAAACATTCAGTACTTC	CASSPPLVSAKNIQYF
TRBV6-5	NA	NA	TRBJ1-2	TGTGCCAGCAGCCGAATTACCGGGAGGAACTATGGCTACACCTTC	CASSRITGRNYGYTF
TRBV19	NA	NA	TRBJ2-5	TGTGCCAGTAGTCCACCCCCTAGTCCCGAGACCCAGTACTTC	CASSPPPSPETQYF
TRBV25-1	NA	NA	TRBJ2-2	TGTGCCAGCAGTGTAACTAGCTACACCGGGGAGCCGTTTTTT	CASSVTSYTGEPFF
TRBV6-5	NA	NA	TRBJ1-1	TGTGCCAGCAGTTACTCGCCGGAGGACACTGAAGCTTTCTTT	CASSYSPEDTEAFF
TRBV2	NA	NA	TRBJ1-2	TGTGCCAGTCAAGGGGATGACTATGGCTACACCTTC	CASQGDDYGYTF
TRBV2	NA	NA	TRBJ1-1	TGTGCCAGCAGTAACCCAGGGGCTCCCGGGCCCACTGAAGCTTTCTTT	CASSNPGAPGPTEAFF
TRBV11-2	NA	once	TRBJ1-5	TGTGCCAGCAGCTTATCGGGGAATCAGCCCCAGCATTTT	CASSLSGNQPQHF
TRBV4-2	NA	NA	TRBJ2-1	TGTGCCGGCAGCCCCCGAGCGGGCGCATCCTACAATGAGCAGTTCTTC	CAGSPRAGASYNEQFF
TRBV2	NA	NA	TRBJ1-2	TGTGCTATCCAGGCAGGTTTAGTTGGCTACACCTTC	CAIQAGLVGYTF
TRBV5-1	TRBD1	NA	TRBJ2-1	TGCGCCAGCAGCCCCGGTGGGACAGACGATGAGCAGTTCTTC	CASSPGGTDDEQFF
TRBV7-2	TRBD1	NA	TRBJ2-4	TGTGCCAGCAGTCCCGCCCGGACAGGGATGGACTTC	CASSPARTGMDF
TRBV4-3	NA	NA	TRBJ2-3	TGCGCCAGCAGCCAAGTGTCTAGTTCTCAAGATACGCAGTATTTT	CASSQVSSSQDTQYF
TRBV15	TRBD2	NA	TRBJ2-2	TGTGCCACCAGCAGAGGACTGGCGACTAGCGGCACCGGGGAGCTGTTTTTT	CATSRGLATSGTGELFF
TRBV4-1	TRBD1	once	TRBJ1-2	TGCGCCAGCAGCAAGACAGGGGATTATGGCTACACCTTC	CASSKTGDYGYTF
TRBV30	TRBD2	NA	TRBJ2-5	TGTGCCTGGAGCGACGGACTAGCGGAAGAGACCCAGTACTTC	CAWSDGLAEETQYF
TRBV6-4	NA	NA	TRBJ1-2	TGTGCCAGCAGTGACTCGGGTGGGGCAGGCAACTATGGCTACACCTTC	CASSDSGGAGNYGYTF
TRBV7-2	NA	NA	TRBJ2-1	TGTGCCAGCAGCATCCTAGACAGTGCCTCCTACAATGAGCAGTTCTTC	CASSILDSASYNEQFF
TRBV30	NA	NA	TRBJ2-5	TGTGCCTGGAGCGAGGCCGGGAGTAAAGAGACCCAGTACTTC	CAWSEAGSKETQYF
TRBV11-3	NA	few	TRBJ1-1	TGTGCCAGCAGCTTAGATCAAGGAGCGGGCACTGAAGCTTTCTTT	CASSLDQGAGTEAFF
TRBV2	TRBD1	NA	TRBJ2-7	TGTGCCAGCAGGGGGACAGGGGGGGGCCACGAGCAGTACTTC	CASRGTGGGHEQYF
TRBV7-9	TRBD2	NA	TRBJ2-2	TGTGCCAGCAGCTTAGGAACTAGCGGGAGTCAGAACACCGGGGAGCTGTTTTTT	CASSLGTSGSQNTGELFF